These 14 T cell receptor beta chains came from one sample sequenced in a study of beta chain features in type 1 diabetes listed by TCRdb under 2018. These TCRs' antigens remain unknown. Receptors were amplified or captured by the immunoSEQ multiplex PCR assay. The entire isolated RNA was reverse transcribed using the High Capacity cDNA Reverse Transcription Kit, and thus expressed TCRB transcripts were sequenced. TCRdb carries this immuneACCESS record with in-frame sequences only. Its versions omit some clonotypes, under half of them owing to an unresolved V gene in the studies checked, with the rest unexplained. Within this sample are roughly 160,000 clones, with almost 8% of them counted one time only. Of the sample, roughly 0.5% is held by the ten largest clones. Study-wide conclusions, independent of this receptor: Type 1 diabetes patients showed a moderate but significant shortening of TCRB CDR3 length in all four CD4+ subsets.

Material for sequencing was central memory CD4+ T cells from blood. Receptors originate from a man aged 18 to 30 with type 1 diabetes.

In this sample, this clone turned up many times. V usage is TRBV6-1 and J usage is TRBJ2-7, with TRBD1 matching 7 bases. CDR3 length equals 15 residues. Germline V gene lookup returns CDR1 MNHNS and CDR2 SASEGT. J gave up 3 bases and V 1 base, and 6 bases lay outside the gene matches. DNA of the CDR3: TGTGCCAGCAGTGAAGGGGGGACAGACGACTACGAGCAGTACTTC. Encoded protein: CASSEGGTDDYEQYF.

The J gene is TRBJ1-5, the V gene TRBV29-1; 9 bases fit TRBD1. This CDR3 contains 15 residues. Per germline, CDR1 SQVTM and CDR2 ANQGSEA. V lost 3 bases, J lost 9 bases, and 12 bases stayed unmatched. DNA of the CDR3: TGCAGCGTTGAGGAGGGACAGGGAAGGGGGGGGCCCCAGCATTTT. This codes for CSVEEGQGRGGPQHF.

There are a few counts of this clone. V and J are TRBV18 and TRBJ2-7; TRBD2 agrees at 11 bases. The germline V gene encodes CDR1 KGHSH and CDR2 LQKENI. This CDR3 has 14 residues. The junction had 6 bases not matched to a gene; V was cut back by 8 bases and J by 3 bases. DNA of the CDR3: TGTGCCAGCCGACCCGGGACTAGCGGCTACGAGCAGTACTTC. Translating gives CASRPGTSGYEQYF.

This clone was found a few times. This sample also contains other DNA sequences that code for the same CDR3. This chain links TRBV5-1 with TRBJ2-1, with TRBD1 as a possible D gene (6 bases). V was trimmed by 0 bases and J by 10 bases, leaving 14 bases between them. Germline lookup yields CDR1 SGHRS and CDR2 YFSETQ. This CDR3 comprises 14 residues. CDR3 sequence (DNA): TGCGCCAGCAGCTTGGAGGCAGGGGTCTCAGAGCAGTTCTTC. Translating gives CASSLEAGVSEQFF.

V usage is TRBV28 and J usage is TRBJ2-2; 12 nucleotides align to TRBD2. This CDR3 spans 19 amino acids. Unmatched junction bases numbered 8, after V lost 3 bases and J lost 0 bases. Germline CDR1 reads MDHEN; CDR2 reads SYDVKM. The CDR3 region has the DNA TGTGCCAGCAGTTTTTTTGGACTAGCGGGATACTCGAACACCGGGGAGCTGTTTTTT. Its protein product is CASSFFGLAGYSNTGELFF.

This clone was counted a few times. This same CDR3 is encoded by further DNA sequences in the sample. In nucleotides, the CDR3 is TGTGCCAGCAGCCCAACACGGGACACCGGGGAGCTGTTTTTT. Its translation is CASSPTRDTGELFF. The J gene is TRBJ2-2, the V gene TRBV7-9; D gene unclear. Deletions cut 5 bases from V and 3 bases from J, with 10 bases between. Germline CDR1 reads SEHNR; CDR2 reads FQNEAQ (reference sequence). CDR3 length: 14 amino acids.

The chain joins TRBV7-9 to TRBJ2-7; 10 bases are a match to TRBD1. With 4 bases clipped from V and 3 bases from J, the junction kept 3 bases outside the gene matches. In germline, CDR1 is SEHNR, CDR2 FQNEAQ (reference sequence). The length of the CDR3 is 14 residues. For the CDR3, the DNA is TGTGCCAGCAGCTGGGGACAGGGGATCTACGAGCAGTACTTC. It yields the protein CASSWGQGIYEQYF.

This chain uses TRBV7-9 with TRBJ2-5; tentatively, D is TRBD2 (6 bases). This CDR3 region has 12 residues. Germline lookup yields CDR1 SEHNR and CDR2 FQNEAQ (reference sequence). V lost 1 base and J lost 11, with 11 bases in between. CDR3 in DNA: TGTGCCAGCAGCTTAGGACTAGGTGCTCAGTACTTC. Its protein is CASSLGLGAQYF. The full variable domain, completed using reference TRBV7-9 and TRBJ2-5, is DTGVSQNPRHKITKRGQNVTFRCDPISEHNRLYWYRQTLGQGPEFLTYFQNEAQLEKSRLLSDRFSAERPKGSFSTLEIQRTEQGDSAMYLCASSLGLGAQYFGPGTRLLVL.

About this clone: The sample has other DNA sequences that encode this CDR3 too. CDR3 sequence reads: CSARVNYEQYF. The CDR3 coding sequence is TGCAGTGCGAGGGTTAACTACGAGCAGTACTTC. The J gene is TRBJ2-7, the V gene TRBV20-1, with D possibly being TRBD2 (5 bases). Trimming pared 6 bases from V and 3 bases from J, leaving 9 bases between. Germline V gene sequence: CDR1 DFQATT, CDR2 SNEGSKA (reference sequence). The CDR3 sequence is 11 residues long.

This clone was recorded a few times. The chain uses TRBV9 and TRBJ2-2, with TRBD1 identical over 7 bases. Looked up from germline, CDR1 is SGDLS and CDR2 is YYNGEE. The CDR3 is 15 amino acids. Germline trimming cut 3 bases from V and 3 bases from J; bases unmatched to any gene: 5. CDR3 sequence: CASSARDSHTGELFF. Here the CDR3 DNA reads TGTGCCAGCAGCGCGAGGGACAGTCACACCGGGGAGCTGTTTTTT.

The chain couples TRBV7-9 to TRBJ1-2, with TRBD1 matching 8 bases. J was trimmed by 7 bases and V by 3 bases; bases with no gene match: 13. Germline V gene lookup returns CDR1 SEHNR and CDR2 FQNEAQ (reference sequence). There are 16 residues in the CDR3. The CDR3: CASSLYAGGEEAGYTF. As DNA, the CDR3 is TGTGCCAGCAGCTTGTATGCAGGGGGCGAAGAGGCTGGCTACACCTTC.

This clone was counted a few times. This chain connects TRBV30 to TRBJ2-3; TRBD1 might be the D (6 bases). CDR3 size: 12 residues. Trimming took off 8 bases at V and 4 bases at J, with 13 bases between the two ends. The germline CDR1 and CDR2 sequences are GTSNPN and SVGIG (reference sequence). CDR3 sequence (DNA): TGTGCCCTGGGACCAGGGGCAGATACGCAGTATTTT. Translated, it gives CALGPGADTQYF.

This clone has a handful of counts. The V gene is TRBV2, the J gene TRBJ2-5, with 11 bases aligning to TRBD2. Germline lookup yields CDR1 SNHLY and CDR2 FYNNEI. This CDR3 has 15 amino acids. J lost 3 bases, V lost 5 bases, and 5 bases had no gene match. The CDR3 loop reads CASSRNSGREETQYF. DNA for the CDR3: TGTGCCAGCAGTAGAAATAGCGGGAGGGAAGAGACCCAGTACTTC.

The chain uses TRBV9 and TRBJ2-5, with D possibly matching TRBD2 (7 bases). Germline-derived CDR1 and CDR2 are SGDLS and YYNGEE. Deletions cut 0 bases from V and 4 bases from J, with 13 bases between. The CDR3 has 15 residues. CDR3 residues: CASSVVGGRTETQYF. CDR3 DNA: TGTGCCAGCAGCGTAGTCGGGGGGCGGACAGAGACCCAGTACTTC.